A single sample is the source of the 18 T cell receptor beta chains below, sequenced in a study of blood T cell repertoires in COVID-19 (dated by TCRdb to about 2020). The library was generated by the immunoSEQ multiplex PCR assay. The source is immuneACCESS, and TCRdb retained only in-frame sequences with V and J called. Part of the clones is not carried over; for the studies checked, unresolved V genes explain less than half of this, and the remainder is unexplained. Present in this sample are approximately 280,000 clones, roughly 80% of which were seen just once. Clones ranked in the top ten supply less than 5.5% of the sample. Sequenced: PBMCs or T cells enriched from blood (not recorded which). The receptors derive from a man aged 35 to 55 who had been exposed to COVID-19.

The CDR3: CASRDIGTRSYEQYF. In DNA, the CDR3 is TGTGCCAGCAGGGACATCGGGACTAGGTCTTACGAGCAGTACTTC. This chain joins TRBV6-5 and TRBJ2-7, with 8 bases matching TRBD2. Looked up from germline, CDR1 is MNHEY and CDR2 is SVGAGI. V gave up 6 bases and J gave up 4 bases; unmatched junction bases: 11. The length of the CDR3 is 15 residues.

The chain is built from TRBV13 and TRBJ2-7; possibly TRBD1 for D (5 bases). Looked up from germline, CDR1 is PRHDT and CDR2 is FYEKMQ (reference sequence). The CDR3 runs to 12 residues. V was pared by 7 bases and J by 3 bases, with 10 bases between. As DNA, the CDR3 is TGTGCCAGCAACTCTCAGGGCTACGAGCAGTACTTC. This gives the protein CASNSQGYEQYF.

This rearrangement joins TRBV6-5 to TRBJ2-7; perhaps TRBD2 as D (5 bases). The length of the CDR3 is 12 residues. V gave up 3 bases and J gave up 11 bases, with 14 bases separating them. Germline CDR1 MNHEY, CDR2 SVGAGI. CDR3 sequence reads: CASSYGGSGEYF. CDR3 in DNA: TGTGCCAGCAGTTATGGTGGATCCGGGGAGTACTTC.

The table lists this clone with a count of one. J is TRBJ1-1 and V is TRBV19; 7 bases are a match to TRBD1. The CDR3 covers 14 residues. Germline V gene data show CDR1 as LNHDA and CDR2 as SQIVND (reference sequence). With V trimmed by 7 bases and J by 5 bases, 10 bases remained unmatched. CDR3 sequence reads: CASKVTGTGTEAFF. In DNA form, the CDR3 reads TGTGCCAGTAAAGTGACAGGGACGGGAACTGAAGCTTTCTTT.

The V call is TRBV5-6, the J call TRBJ1-4, with TRBD1 identical over 7 bases. Germline trimming cut 2 bases from V and 6 bases from J; bases unmatched to any gene: 10. Germline CDR1 is SGHDT and CDR2 is YYEEEE. This CDR3 contains 16 residues. CDR3 residues: CASSFDRDRQDEKLFF. The CDR3 DNA reads TGTGCCAGCAGCTTTGACCGGGACAGACAAGATGAAAAACTGTTTTTT. The whole variable domain, remainder taken from reference TRBV5-6 and TRBJ1-4, is DAGVTQSPTHLIKTRGQQVTLRCSPKSGHDTVSWYQQALGQGPQFIFQYYEEEERQRGNFPDRFSGHQFPNYSSELNVNALLLGDSALYLCASSFDRDRQDEKLFFGSGTQLSVL.

In DNA, the CDR3 is TGTGCCAGCTCACTACAGGGGTGGTTAATCGAGGCTGGAAACACCATATATTTT. Encoded protein: CASSLQGWLIEAGNTIYF. V and J are TRBV18 and TRBJ1-3; 7 bases agree with TRBD1. The V gene end was trimmed by 4 bases and the J gene end by 2 bases; junction bases not matched to a gene: 14. The CDR3 consists of 18 residues. The germline V gene encodes CDR1 KGHSH and CDR2 LQKENI.

J is TRBJ2-7 and V is TRBV28; D unresolved. The germline gives CDR1 MDHEN, CDR2 SYDVKM. This CDR3 comprises 11 residues. V lost 1 base and J 7 bases, leaving 5 bases between the germline ends. CDR3 DNA sequence: TGTGCCAGCAGTTTATTGTCGGAGCAGTACTTC. It translates to CASSLLSEQYF.

In the case of this clone: One end of the junction does not line up with germline, which may come from a read error. DNA for the CDR3: TGTGCCAGCTCACCACAAGGCGAATGGTACAGTGAGCAGTTCTTC. Its translation is CASSPQGEWYSEQFF. V usage is TRBV18 and J usage is TRBJ2-1; no reliable D call. The length of the CDR3 is 15 residues. Germline-derived CDR1 and CDR2 are KGHSH and LQKENI.

The chain's CDR3 is CASSLDSGNIQVAFF. The CDR3 DNA reads TGTGCCAGCAGCTTAGATTCCGGGAATATTCAGGTGGCTTTCTTT. J is TRBJ1-1 and V is TRBV11-3, with D hard to call. This CDR3 is 15 amino acids long. V lost 0 bases and J 11 bases, leaving 19 bases between the germline ends. The germline CDR1 and CDR2 sequences are SGHNT and YENEEA.

The rearrangement joins TRBV7-3 to TRBJ2-7; 7 bases match TRBD1. V was pared by 6 bases and J by 6 bases, with 11 bases of the junction left unmatched. Germline values: CDR1 SGHTA, CDR2 FQGTGA. This CDR3 has 14 residues. CDR3 nucleotide sequence: TGTGCCAGCAGTCCTAGGACAGGTTCGGCCGAGCAGTACTTC. It is translated as CASSPRTGSAEQYF.

This chain connects TRBV27 to TRBJ2-7; no clear D. Trimming took off 3 bases at V and 2 bases at J, with 20 bases between the two ends. This CDR3 contains 17 residues. The germline V gene encodes CDR1 MNHEY and CDR2 SMNVEV (reference sequence). The CDR3 spells CASSLRRPNILAYEQYF. The CDR3 bases are TGTGCCAGCAGTTTGAGGCGCCCTAATATACTCGCCTACGAGCAGTACTTC.

The J gene is TRBJ2-7, the V gene TRBV5-1; 7 bases are shared with TRBD1. The CDR3 runs 15 residues. Germline-derived CDR1 and CDR2 are SGHRS and YFSETQ. Trimming at V came to 0 bases and at J to 2 bases, leaving 5 bases not matched to a gene. The CDR3 reads CASSLETGWPYEQYF. The CDR3 bases are TGCGCCAGCAGCTTGGAGACAGGGTGGCCCTACGAGCAGTACTTC.

The rearrangement joins TRBV3-1 (or the pseudogene TRBV3-2) to TRBJ2-5, with TRBD2 matching over 10 bases. Germline V gene data show CDR1 as LGHDT and CDR2 as YNNKEL (reference sequence). This CDR3 region has 17 residues. Losses at the gene ends were 4 bases for V and 3 bases for J; bases not matched to a gene: 11. The CDR3, as DNA: TGTGCCAGCAGCCCCGCCCGACTAGCGGGTTTAAAAGAGACCCAGTACTTC. It is translated as CASSPARLAGLKETQYF.

In the case of this clone: The identical CDR3 is also encoded by other nucleotide sequences in the sample. V usage is TRBV11-2 and J usage is TRBJ2-7; weak D call: TRBD2 (6 bases). The CDR3 covers 15 residues. Germline loops: CDR1 SGHAT, CDR2 FQNNGV. Trimming shortened V by 1 base and J by 1 base, and 11 bases separated the two germline ends. This CDR3 is CASSLGGGASYEQYF. The CDR3 region has the DNA TGTGCCAGCAGCTTAGGTGGAGGGGCTTCCTACGAGCAGTACTTC.

The V and J genes are TRBV6-5 and TRBJ2-2; 8 nucleotides align to TRBD2. V lost 6 bases to trimming and J lost 4 bases; unmatched junction nucleotides: 4. Germline-derived CDR1 and CDR2 are MNHEY and SVGAGI. CDR3 length equals 14 residues. The DNA of the CDR3 is TGTGCCAGCAGGGGACTAGTAAGCACCGGGGAGCTGTTTTTT. It codes for CASRGLVSTGELFF.

The chain has TRBV5-4 and TRBJ2-2; TRBD2 aligns across 7 bases. The CDR3 has 16 residues. CDR1 is SGHNT and CDR2 is YYREEE in the germline V gene (reference sequence). V trimming: 4 bases; J trimming: 8 bases; junction bases outside the gene matches: 14. CDR3 coding DNA: TGTGCCAGCAGCCGAGGACTAGAAGAGTTATCTGGGGAGCTGTTTTTT. This translates into CASSRGLEELSGELFF.

The genes are TRBV5-4 and TRBJ2-3; TRBD2 matches 11 bases. CDR3 size: 15 residues. V trimming: 2 bases; J trimming: 4 bases; junction bases outside the gene matches: 3. Germline V gene sequence: CDR1 SGHNT, CDR2 YYREEE (reference sequence). The CDR3 sequence: CASSFTSGSADTQYF. The CDR3, as DNA: TGTGCCAGCAGCTTCACTAGCGGGAGCGCAGATACGCAGTATTTT.

This chain joins TRBV11-3 and TRBJ1-2, with D perhaps TRBD1 (6 bases). Germline V CDR1 and CDR2: SGHNT, YENEEA. Trimming left V 1 base short and J 2 bases short, with 11 bases between. The CDR3 length is 15 residues. The CDR3: CASSLGDTLNYGYTF. The DNA for the CDR3 is TGTGCCAGCAGCTTAGGGGACACTTTGAACTATGGCTACACCTTC.